The 6 T cell receptor beta chains in this list originate from one sample, sequenced in a study of blood T cells in healthy people across ages. Primed by a sample-barcoded 5' primer and a J-beta primer mix, a second PCR proceeded for 7 to 11 cycles. One entry per CDR3 protein results from TCRdb running MiXCR on the 5' RACE reads. The sample contains approximately 1.5 million distinct CDR3 sequences, about 45% of which appear only once. The material sequenced was blood. All receptors derive from a woman aged 18-29 years in good health.

The chain uses TRBV9 and TRBJ1-3; D not resolved. Germline loops: CDR1 SGDLS, CDR2 YYNGEE. V was pared by 1 base and J by 4 bases, with 12 bases between. The CDR3 consists of 15 residues. In DNA form, the CDR3 reads TGTGCCAGCAGCGTATTTGAACAGAGCGGAAACACCATATATTTT. Translation: CASSVFEQSGNTIYF.

This clonotype came up a few times. V is TRBV13 and J is TRBJ2-1, with D uncertain. The CDR3 is 13 amino acids. Trimming left V 7 bases short and J 3 bases short, with 10 bases between. CDR1 and CDR2 (germline): PRHDT, FYEKMQ (reference sequence). The CDR3 DNA is TGTGCCAGCACCTTCGGAATCTACAATGAGCAGTTCTTC. This gives the protein CASTFGIYNEQFF.

Comments on this clonotype: Possible read error: a much larger clone is one base away. J is TRBJ2-1 and V is TRBV29-1; a possible D gene is TRBD2 (6 bases). Trimming shortened V by 4 bases and J by 10 bases, and 23 bases separated the two germline ends. There are 15 residues in the CDR3. Germline V gene sequence: CDR1 SQVTM, CDR2 ANQGSEA. The CDR3 here is CSVARDPKGTYEQFF. In DNA, the CDR3 is TGCAGCGTTGCGCGGGATCCTAAAGGGACCTACGAGCAGTTCTTC.

The J gene is TRBJ2-1, the V gene TRBV7-9; D not resolved. Looked up from germline, CDR1 is SEHNR and CDR2 is FQNEAQ (reference sequence). The CDR3 has 11 residues. The V end lost 8 bases, the J end lost 9 bases, and 11 bases lay between the germline ends. CDR3 sequence: CASCISPEQFF. Here the CDR3 DNA reads TGTGCCAGCTGCATAAGTCCTGAGCAGTTCTTC.

For this clonotype: A much larger clone is a single base away; this may be a read error. In nucleotides, the CDR3 is TGTGCCAGCAGCTTCTGGAGCTCCTACGAGCAGTACTTC. Translating it yields CASSFWSSYEQYF. This chain joins TRBV7-8 and TRBJ2-7; D not certain. Trimming left V 3 bases short and J 0 bases short, with 6 bases between. Germline lookup yields CDR1 SGHVS and CDR2 FQNEAQ. The CDR3 contains 13 residues.

The genes are TRBV7-9 and TRBJ2-1, with TRBD2 matching over 8 bases. CDR3 length: 16 residues. Germline loops: CDR1 SEHNR, CDR2 FQNEAQ (reference sequence). The J segment lost 8 bases and the V segment lost 5 bases, leaving 14 bases of the junction unmatched. This CDR3 reads CASSTSTGGPFDEQFF. Written as DNA, the CDR3 is TGTGCCAGCAGCACCTCAACGGGGGGGCCCTTCGATGAGCAGTTCTTC. The full variable domain, in which reference TRBV7-9 and TRBJ2-1 provide the parts outside the CDR3, is DTGVSQNPRHKITKRGQNVTFRCDPISEHNRLYWYRQTLGQGPEFLTYFQNEAQLEKSRLLSDRFSAERPKGSFSTLEIQRTEQGDSAMYLCASSTSTGGPFDEQFFGPGTRLTVL.